The sequence of this TCR beta chain was determined in a study of T-cell memory formation after mild COVID-19. Study in general: TCR clusters showed largely donor specificity.

In regard to this clonotype: The antigen is undetermined.

Study-wide points: Contracting clones from day 15 to 85 showed balanced CD4/CD8; later expanders favored CD4+. CD4+ contracting clones lay mainly in CM and EM, CD8+ ones in EMRA.

5'RACE with constant-segment primers yielded barcoded, UMI-tagged TCR alpha and TCR beta cDNA libraries. TCRdb passed the 5' RACE reads through MiXCR, listing each CDR3 protein once. The data hold around 510,000 distinct CDR3 sequences, with about 20% observed a single time. This CDR3 is 14 amino acids long. Germline lookup yields CDR1 KGHSH and CDR2 LQKENI. Trimming shortened V by 5 bases and J by 6 bases, and 14 bases separated the two germline ends. The chain employs TRBV18 and TRBJ2-1; D unclear. The clonotype originates from an adult woman who had mild COVID-19 (a few samples of this study predate the infection). Cell type and time point are not known. Sequencing used PBMCs or a T cell subset sorted from them (not recorded which). CDR3 DNA: TGTGCCAGCTCAACGACGGAGATTCGCAATGAGCAGTTCTTC. Amino acids: CASSTTEIRNEQFF.